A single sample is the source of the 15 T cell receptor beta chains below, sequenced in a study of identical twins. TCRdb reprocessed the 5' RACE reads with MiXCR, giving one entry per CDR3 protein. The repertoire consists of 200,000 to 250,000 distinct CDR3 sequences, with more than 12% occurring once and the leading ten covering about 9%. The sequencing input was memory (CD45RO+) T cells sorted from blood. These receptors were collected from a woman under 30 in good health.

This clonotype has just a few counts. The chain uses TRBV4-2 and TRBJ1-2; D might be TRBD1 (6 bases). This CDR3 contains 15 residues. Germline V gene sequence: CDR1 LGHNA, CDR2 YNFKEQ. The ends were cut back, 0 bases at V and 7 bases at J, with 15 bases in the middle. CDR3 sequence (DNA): TGTGCCAGCAGCCAAGATTGGGCAGGGGCTGTTGGCTACACCTTC. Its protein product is CASSQDWAGAVGYTF.

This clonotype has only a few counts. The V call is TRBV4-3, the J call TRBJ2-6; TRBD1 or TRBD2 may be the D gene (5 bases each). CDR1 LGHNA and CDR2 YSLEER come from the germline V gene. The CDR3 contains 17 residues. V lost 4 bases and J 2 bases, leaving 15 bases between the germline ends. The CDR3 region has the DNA TGCGCCAGCAGCCGGAATACCGGGACCACTGGGGCCAACGTCCTGACTTTC. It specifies CASSRNTGTTGANVLTF.

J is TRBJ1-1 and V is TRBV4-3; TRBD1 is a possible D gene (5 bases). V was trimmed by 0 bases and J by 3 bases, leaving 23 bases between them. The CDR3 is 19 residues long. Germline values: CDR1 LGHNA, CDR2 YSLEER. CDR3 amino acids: CASSQDPSSGLARDTEAFF. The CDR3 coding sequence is TGCGCCAGCAGCCAAGATCCTAGTTCGGGACTCGCCAGGGACACTGAAGCTTTCTTT.

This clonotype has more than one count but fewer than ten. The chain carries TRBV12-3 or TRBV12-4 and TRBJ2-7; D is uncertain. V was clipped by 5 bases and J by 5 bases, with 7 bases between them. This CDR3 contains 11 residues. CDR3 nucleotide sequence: TGTGCCAGCAGTCGAATCCACGAGCAGTACTTC. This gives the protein CASSRIHEQYF.

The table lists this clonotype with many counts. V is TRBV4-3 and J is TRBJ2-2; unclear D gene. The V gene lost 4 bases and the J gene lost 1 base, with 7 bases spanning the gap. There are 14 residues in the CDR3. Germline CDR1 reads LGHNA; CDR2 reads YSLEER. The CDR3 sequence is CASSLHQNTGELFF. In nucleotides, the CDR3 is TGCGCCAGCAGCCTACACCAGAACACCGGGGAGCTGTTTTTT.

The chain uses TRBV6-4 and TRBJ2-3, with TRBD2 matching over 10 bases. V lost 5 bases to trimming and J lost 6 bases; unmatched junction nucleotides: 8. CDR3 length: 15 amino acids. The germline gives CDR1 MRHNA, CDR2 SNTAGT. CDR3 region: CASSHQTSGSDTQYF. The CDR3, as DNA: TGTGCCAGCAGTCACCAGACTAGCGGGTCTGATACGCAGTATTTT.

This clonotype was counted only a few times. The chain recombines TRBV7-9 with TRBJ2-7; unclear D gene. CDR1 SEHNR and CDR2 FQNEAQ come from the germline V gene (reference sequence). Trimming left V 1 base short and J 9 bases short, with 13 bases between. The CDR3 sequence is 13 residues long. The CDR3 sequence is CASSLEASWGQYF. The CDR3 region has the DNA TGTGCCAGCAGCTTAGAGGCCTCTTGGGGGCAGTACTTC.

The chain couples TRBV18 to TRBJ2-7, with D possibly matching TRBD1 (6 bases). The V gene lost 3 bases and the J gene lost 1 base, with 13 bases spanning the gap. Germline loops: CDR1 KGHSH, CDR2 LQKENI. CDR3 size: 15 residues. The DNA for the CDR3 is TGTGCCAGCTCACCGGGGGCTCGCGCTTCCTACGAGCAGTACTTC. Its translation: CASSPGARASYEQYF.

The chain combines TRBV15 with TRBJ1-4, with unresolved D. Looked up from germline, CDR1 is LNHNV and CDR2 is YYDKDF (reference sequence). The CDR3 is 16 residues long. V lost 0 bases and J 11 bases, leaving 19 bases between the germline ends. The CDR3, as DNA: TGTGCCACCAGCAGAGATACCGGACCCAGCCCTATGAAACTGTTTTTT. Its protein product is CATSRDTGPSPMKLFF.

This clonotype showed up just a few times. The CDR3 DNA sequence: TGCGCCAGCAGCGAAGACGCGTGGGCTGAGACCCAGTACTTC. This gives the protein CASSEDAWAETQYF. V is TRBV5-1 and J is TRBJ2-5; D is unresolved. Between the trimmed V and J ends, which lost 4 bases and 5 bases, there was a span of 15 bases. The CDR3 loop spans 14 amino acids. Germline loops: CDR1 SGHRS, CDR2 YFSETQ.

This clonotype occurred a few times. Here the CDR3 DNA reads TGTGCCAGCTTGTGGTTGAACACCGGGGAGCTGTTTTTT. Amino acid sequence: CASLWLNTGELFF. V usage is TRBV6-1 and J usage is TRBJ2-2; D gene unclear. Trimming stripped 8 bases from V and 1 base from J, with 8 bases between. Germline values: CDR1 MNHNS, CDR2 SASEGT. This CDR3 comprises 13 residues.

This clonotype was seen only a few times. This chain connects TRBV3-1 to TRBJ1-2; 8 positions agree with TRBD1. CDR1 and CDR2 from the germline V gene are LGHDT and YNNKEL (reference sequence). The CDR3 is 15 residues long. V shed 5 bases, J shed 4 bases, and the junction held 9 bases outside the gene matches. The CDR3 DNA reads TGTGCCAGCAGCGCACAGGGGGTGGGGAGCTATGGCTACACCTTC. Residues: CASSAQGVGSYGYTF.

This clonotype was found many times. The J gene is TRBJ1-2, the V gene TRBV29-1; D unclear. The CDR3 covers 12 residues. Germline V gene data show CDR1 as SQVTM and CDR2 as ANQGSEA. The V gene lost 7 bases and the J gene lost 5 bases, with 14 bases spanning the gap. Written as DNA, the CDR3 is TGCAGCGACCTTACAATGGGGTATGGCTACACCTTC. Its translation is CSDLTMGYGYTF.

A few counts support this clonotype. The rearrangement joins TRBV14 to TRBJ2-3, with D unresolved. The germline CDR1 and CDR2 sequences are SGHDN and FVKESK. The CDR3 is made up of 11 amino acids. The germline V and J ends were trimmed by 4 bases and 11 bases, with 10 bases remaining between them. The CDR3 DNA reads TGTGCCAGCAGCCTAGGACCTATGCAGTATTTT. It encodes CASSLGPMQYF. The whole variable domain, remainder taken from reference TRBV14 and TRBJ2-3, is EAGVTQFPSHSVIEKGQTVTLRCDPISGHDNLYWYRRVMGKEIKFLLHFVKESKQDESGMPNNRFLAERTGGTYSTLKVQPAELEDSGVYFCASSLGPMQYFGPGTRLTVL.

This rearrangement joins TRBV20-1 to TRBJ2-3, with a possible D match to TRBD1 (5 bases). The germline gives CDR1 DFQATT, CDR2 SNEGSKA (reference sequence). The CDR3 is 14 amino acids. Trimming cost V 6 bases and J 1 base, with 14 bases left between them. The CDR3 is CSASSGIGTDTQYF. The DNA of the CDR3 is TGCAGTGCCTCCTCAGGGATCGGCACAGATACGCAGTATTTT.